Shown below are 15 T cell receptor beta chains from a single sample sequenced in a study of blood T cells in healthy people across ages. The use of a sample-barcoded 5' primer and a J-beta primer mix characterized a second PCR of 7 to 11 cycles. TCRdb re-analysed the 5' RACE reads in MiXCR, keeping a single row per CDR3 protein. The table shows about 1.4 million distinct CDR3 sequences, with almost 60% occurring only once. Sequencing was carried out using blood. These receptors all stem from a man younger than 35 in good health.

The rearrangement uses TRBV12-3 or TRBV12-4 and TRBJ1-5; 7 bases are a match to TRBD1. The junction had 6 bases not matched to a gene; V was cut back by 7 bases and J by 3 bases. This CDR3 is 14 amino acids long. In nucleotides, the CDR3 is TGTGCCAGCAAAAAGGGGGCTAACAATCAGCCCCAGCATTTT. Its protein product is CASKKGANNQPQHF.

This rearrangement joins TRBV9 to TRBJ1-2; a weak D match, TRBD1 (6 bases). Trimming shortened V by 0 bases and J by 4 bases, and 13 bases separated the two germline ends. CDR1 is SGDLS, CDR2 YYNGEE, per germline. This CDR3 comprises 15 residues. As DNA, the CDR3 is TGTGCCAGCAGCGTAGTGGCGCGGGACACCTATGGCTACACCTTC. Amino acid sequence: CASSVVARDTYGYTF.

Only one count was recorded for this clonotype. V is TRBV6-6 and J is TRBJ2-4; 7 nucleotides match TRBD2. The J call could be wrong; TRBJ2-7 is a better fit for the DNA end. The CDR3 extends over 15 amino acids. Per germline, CDR1 MNHNY and CDR2 SVGAGI (reference sequence). For the CDR3, the DNA is TGTGCCAGCAGTTACCCCGGGCTAGCGGCAGGCGAGCAGTACTTC. It codes for CASSYPGLAAGEQYF.

The genes are TRBV7-2 and TRBJ2-7; 11 nucleotides agree with TRBD2. Losses at the gene ends were 5 bases for V and 3 bases for J; bases not matched to a gene: 9. Germline CDR1 and CDR2: SGHTA and FQGNSA. The CDR3 runs 16 residues. The CDR3 here is CASSPYPTSGVYEQYF. CDR3 coding DNA: TGTGCCAGCAGCCCTTACCCGACTAGCGGGGTCTACGAGCAGTACTTC.

The V gene is TRBV6-5, the J gene TRBJ2-7; D gene ambiguous. The CDR3 length is 12 residues. Per the germline V gene, CDR1 is MNHEY and CDR2 is SVGAGI. V gave up 6 bases and J gave up 6 bases, with 12 bases separating them. CDR3 in DNA: TGTGCCAGCAGGACCACGGGTGGCGAGCAGTACTTC. It encodes CASRTTGGEQYF.

The chain employs TRBV29-1 and TRBJ2-2; D may be TRBD1 (6 bases). CDR3 size: 15 residues. Trimming pared 4 bases from V and 2 bases from J, leaving 14 bases between. Germline V gene lookup returns CDR1 SQVTM and CDR2 ANQGSEA. CDR3 nucleotides: TGCAGCGTTGGGCCGACAGGATATAACACCGGGGAGCTGTTTTTT. It specifies CSVGPTGYNTGELFF.

This clonotype was counted a single time. The chain has TRBV12-3 or TRBV12-4 and TRBJ2-7; weak D call: TRBD2 (5 bases). Trimming shortened V by 5 bases and J by 0 bases, and 14 bases separated the two germline ends. The CDR3 sequence is 15 residues long. CDR3 sequence: CASSRAGDASYEQYF. CDR3 sequence (DNA): TGTGCCAGCAGTCGCGCCGGGGATGCCTCCTACGAGCAGTACTTC.

V usage is TRBV6-5 and J usage is TRBJ1-2; 9 bases line up with TRBD1. Trimming took 5 bases from V and 5 from J; bases not matched to a gene: 9. Looked up from germline, CDR1 is MNHEY and CDR2 is SVGAGI. The CDR3 extends over 15 amino acids. CDR3 residues: CASSPGTGIRYGYTF. CDR3 sequence (DNA): TGTGCCAGCAGTCCCGGGACAGGGATACGGTATGGCTACACCTTC.

CDR3 coding DNA: TGTGCCAGCAGTGGGGGACAGGTTGACGAGCAGTACTTC. It encodes CASSGGQVDEQYF. The rearrangement uses TRBV2 and TRBJ2-7; 8 positions match TRBD1. Germline V gene sequence: CDR1 SNHLY, CDR2 FYNNEI. This CDR3 has 13 residues. J lost 5 bases, V lost 4 bases, and 4 bases had no gene match.

This clonotype has only one observation. The chain has TRBV5-4 and TRBJ2-5; TRBD1 aligns across 8 bases. The CDR3 consists of 15 residues. Per the germline V gene, CDR1 is SGHNT and CDR2 is YYREEE (reference sequence). Germline trimming cut 3 bases from V and 6 bases from J; bases unmatched to any gene: 10. The CDR3 sequence: CASSWGPTGEKTQYF. CDR3 sequence (DNA): TGTGCCAGCAGCTGGGGACCGACAGGGGAAAAGACCCAGTACTTC.

The genes are TRBV4-2 and TRBJ2-4; 10 bases are shared with TRBD1. The better agreement between TRBJ2-7 and the DNA end casts doubt on the J call. This CDR3 is built from 16 residues. In germline, CDR1 is LGHNA, CDR2 YNFKEQ. This CDR3 reads CASSQVSGTGVHEQYF. CDR3 bases: TGTGCCAGCAGCCAAGTCTCCGGGACAGGGGTTCACGAGCAGTACTTC.

The rearrangement uses TRBV6-2 or TRBV6-3 and TRBJ1-4, with D perhaps TRBD1 (5 bases). This CDR3 has 17 residues. Between the trimmed V and J ends, which lost 2 bases and 7 bases, there was a span of 20 bases. Germline V gives CDR1 MNHEY, CDR2 SVGEGT. The CDR3 DNA reads as TGTGCCAGCAGTTACCGACCGATGACAGCCGCGGCTGAAAAACTGTTTTTT. The encoded protein is CASSYRPMTAAAEKLFF.

This rearrangement joins TRBV20-1 to TRBJ2-7; D is perhaps TRBD1 or TRBD2 (5 bases each). The J call is doubtful: the DNA matches TRBJ2-5 better. This CDR3 is 15 amino acids long. Looked up from germline, CDR1 is DFQATT and CDR2 is SNEGSKA (reference sequence). CDR3 DNA: TGCAGTGCTAGAGGCGAGCCGGGACGCCAAGAGACCCAGTACTTC. Its translation is CSARGEPGRQETQYF.

CDR3 region: CASSPGLISNEQFF. CDR3 in DNA: TGTGCCAGCAGCCCCGGACTAATCTCCAATGAGCAGTTCTTC. This sequence joins TRBV6-2 or TRBV6-3 and TRBJ2-1; D might be TRBD2 (6 bases). The CDR3 has 14 residues. Trimming took off 6 bases at V and 6 bases at J, with 15 bases between the two ends. The germline gives CDR1 MNHEY, CDR2 SVGEGT.

The genes are TRBV6-1 and TRBJ2-7, with D tentatively TRBD1 (6 bases). The CDR3 has 15 amino acids. V lost 3 bases and J lost 3, with 15 bases in between. Germline CDR1 is MNHNS and CDR2 is SASEGT. Here the CDR3 DNA reads TGTGCCAGCAGTGACCCGGACAGCTTTCTCTACGAGCAGTACTTC. It encodes CASSDPDSFLYEQYF.